Below are 32 T cell receptor beta chains sequenced from a single sample in a study of cytomegalovirus exposure and HLA in healthy donors (dated by TCRdb to between 2016 and 2019). The library came from the immunoSEQ multiplex PCR assay. For the multiplex PCR, a mixture combining 60 forward primers for TCR Vbeta segments and 13 reverse primers for TCR Jbeta segments was used. TCRdb re-hosts the immuneACCESS table, in-frame sequences only. Its copies lack some clones; in the studies checked, an unresolved V gene accounts for under half of them, and the cause for the rest is not known. This sample holds 150,000 to 200,000 clones; just over 75% were observed only once. The ten top clones hold about 1.5% of the sample. Sequenced input: PBMCs. These TCRs come from a woman in her thirties in good health and CMV-seropositive.

This chain links TRBV6-5 with TRBJ2-7; TRBD2 aligns across 11 bases. The V gene end was trimmed by 0 bases and the J gene end by 4 bases; junction bases not matched to a gene: 2. Germline CDR1 MNHEY, CDR2 SVGAGI. There are 15 residues in the CDR3. The CDR3 DNA reads TGTGCCAGCAGTTACTCCCTAGCGGGGGGTTACGAGCAGTACTTC. Translation: CASSYSLAGGYEQYF.

The chain links TRBV7-8 to TRBJ2-7, with D tentatively TRBD1 (6 bases). The CDR3 extends over 15 amino acids. The V gene lost 3 bases and the J gene lost 4 bases, with 16 bases spanning the gap. Germline CDR1 SGHVS, CDR2 FQNEAQ. In DNA form, the CDR3 reads TGTGCCAGCAGCTTCGGGACACAAGAAGGGTACGAGCAGTACTTC. Translating gives CASSFGTQEGYEQYF.

The V gene is TRBV4-1, the J gene TRBJ2-6; D may be TRBD1 (6 bases). Germline V lookup: CDR1 MGHRA, CDR2 YSYEKL. The CDR3 runs 18 residues. V was trimmed by 0 bases and J by 1 base, leaving 13 bases between them. Here the CDR3 DNA reads TGCGCCAGCAGCCAAGAGGGACAAACGTTTTCTGGGGCCAACGTCCTGACTTTC. Its translation: CASSQEGQTFSGANVLTF.

The J gene is TRBJ1-2, the V gene TRBV10-2; D is uncertain. Trimming removed 7 bases at V and 1 base at J, with 13 bases between. This CDR3 contains 14 residues. Germline values: CDR1 WSHSY, CDR2 SAAADI. The DNA for the CDR3 is TGCGCCAGCACAGAAACAGATTTTAACTATGGCTACACCTTC. As protein: CASTETDFNYGYTF.

The chain recombines TRBV7-2 with TRBJ1-5; TRBD1 agrees at 8 bases. CDR1 is SGHTA, CDR2 FQGNSA, per germline. The CDR3 has 15 amino acids. Germline trimming cut 3 bases from V and 6 bases from J; bases unmatched to any gene: 7. The CDR3 region has the DNA TGTGCCAGCAGCTTTGCAGGGGGCGCCTCTCAGCCCCAGCATTTT. This sequence encodes CASSFAGGASQPQHF.

V usage is TRBV7-9 and J usage is TRBJ1-4; TRBD1 is a possible D gene (5 bases). Trimming pared 7 bases from V and 7 bases from J, leaving 13 bases between. Germline-derived CDR1 and CDR2 are SEHNR and FQNEAQ (reference sequence). The CDR3 spans 13 residues. The DNA for the CDR3 is TGTGCCAGCACCGGGGCGGGGGGTGAAAAACTGTTTTTT. Translation gives CASTGAGGEKLFF.

The chain employs TRBV4-1 and TRBJ1-2, with TRBD1 matching 8 bases. This CDR3 has 15 residues. Trimming at V came to 3 bases and at J to 3 bases, leaving 6 bases not matched to a gene. CDR1 is MGHRA and CDR2 is YSYEKL in the germline V gene. The CDR3 sequence is CASSQRTGSDYGYTF. CDR3 in DNA: TGCGCCAGCAGCCAGAGGACAGGGTCCGACTATGGCTACACCTTC.

V and J are TRBV28 and TRBJ1-5; weak D call: TRBD1 (6 bases). V dropped 2 bases and J dropped 5 bases, with 13 bases sitting between them. Germline CDR1 is MDHEN and CDR2 is SYDVKM. The CDR3 sequence is 15 residues long. CDR3: CASSLRTEMHQPQHF. In DNA, the CDR3 is TGTGCCAGCAGTTTAAGGACAGAGATGCATCAGCCCCAGCATTTT.

The chain uses TRBV6-5 and TRBJ1-1, with D tentatively TRBD1 (6 bases). The CDR3 is 13 amino acids. Trimming took off 5 bases at V and 5 bases at J, with 12 bases between the two ends. Germline V CDR1 and CDR2: MNHEY, SVGAGI. The CDR3 bases are TGTGCCAGCAGTCTTCAGGGGTGGACTGAAGCTTTCTTT. It translates to CASSLQGWTEAFF.

This clone was seen more than once but under ten times. The chain employs TRBV11-2 and TRBJ2-7, with TRBD1 matching 9 bases. Looked up from germline, CDR1 is SGHAT and CDR2 is FQNNGV. After removal of 0 bases from V and 4 bases from J, the junction contained 4 bases not matched to a gene. The CDR3 spans 15 residues. The CDR3 bases are TGTGCCAGCAGCTTAGATCCGGGACAGGGTTACGAGCAGTACTTC. Protein: CASSLDPGQGYEQYF.

The chain recombines TRBV13 with TRBJ2-5; 9 positions match TRBD1. This CDR3 is built from 13 residues. The germline CDR1 and CDR2 sequences are PRHDT and FYEKMQ (reference sequence). V lost 8 bases, J lost 4 bases, and 5 bases stayed unmatched. CDR3 in DNA: TGTGCCAGCCGGGACAGGGCTGGAGAGACCCAGTACTTC. Encoded protein: CASRDRAGETQYF.

The V gene is TRBV9, the J gene TRBJ2-2; a weak D match, TRBD2 (5 bases). CDR1 SGDLS and CDR2 YYNGEE come from the germline V gene. Trimming left V 0 bases short and J 4 bases short, with 31 bases between. The CDR3 consists of 22 residues. The CDR3 nucleotides are TGTGCCAGCAGCGTAGGGCCTTCGGGGAGTGGGAAAGGGTTGACGGGCACCGGGGAGCTGTTTTTT. The encoded protein is CASSVGPSGSGKGLTGTGELFF.

The chain couples TRBV6-4 to TRBJ2-2; 8 bases are shared with TRBD2. The ends lost 5 bases at V and 5 bases at J; junction bases unmatched: 7. CDR1 is MRHNA, CDR2 SNTAGT, per germline. This CDR3 contains 15 residues. CDR3 DNA: TGTGCCAGCAGTCCTTCCACGGGAGGGACCGGGGAGCTGTTTTTT. Residues: CASSPSTGGTGELFF.

The chain is built from TRBV28 and TRBJ2-1; no clear D. The V gene's germline CDR1 is MDHEN and CDR2 SYDVKM. The CDR3 length is 14 residues. V gave up 5 bases and J gave up 4 bases, with 12 bases separating them. The CDR3 sequence is CASSPPRFYNEQFF. In nucleotides, the CDR3 is TGTGCCAGCAGTCCCCCTAGGTTTTACAATGAGCAGTTCTTC.

This clone was seen more than once but under ten times. The chain carries TRBV5-1 and TRBJ2-7; D unclear. Trimming shortened V by 0 bases and J by 6 bases, and 10 bases separated the two germline ends. The CDR3 covers 13 residues. CDR1 is SGHRS, CDR2 YFSETQ, per germline. The CDR3 DNA sequence: TGCGCCAGCAGCTTGGACCGAGCCGTCGAGCAGTACTTC. Translation: CASSLDRAVEQYF.

The gene calls are TRBV5-1 and TRBJ2-1; TRBD1 agrees at 12 bases. J was trimmed by 10 bases and V by 2 bases; bases with no gene match: 10. CDR3 length equals 16 residues. Germline V gene lookup returns CDR1 SGHRS and CDR2 YFSETQ. The CDR3 coding sequence is TGCGCCAGCAGCTTAGACACCGGGACAGGGGGCAGGGAGCAGTTCTTC. This sequence encodes CASSLDTGTGGREQFF.

The V call is TRBV27, the J call TRBJ1-4; weak D call: TRBD1 (6 bases). With 3 bases removed from V and 8 bases from J, the gap between germline ends came to 13 bases. Per the germline V gene, CDR1 is MNHEY and CDR2 is SMNVEV (reference sequence). This CDR3 is 14 amino acids long. The CDR3 nucleotides are TGTGCCAGCAGTTTTATTAGGGGGAACGAAAAACTGTTTTTT. Its translation is CASSFIRGNEKLFF.

The chain has TRBV4-1 and TRBJ2-7; TRBD1 matches 10 bases. The CDR3 sequence is 14 residues long. CDR1 MGHRA and CDR2 YSYEKL come from the germline V gene. Unmatched junction bases numbered 5, after V lost 3 bases and J lost 6 bases. The CDR3 loop reads CASSQGDRGREQYF. The CDR3 DNA reads TGCGCCAGCAGCCAGGGGGACAGGGGACGCGAGCAGTACTTC.

This chain joins TRBV20-1 and TRBJ2-3; D gene unclear. The CDR3 runs to 10 residues. V lost 5 bases and J 6 bases, leaving 6 bases between the germline ends. Germline lookup yields CDR1 DFQATT and CDR2 SNEGSKA (reference sequence). CDR3 in DNA: TGCAGTGCTTATCAGGATACGCAGTATTTT. Translated, it gives CSAYQDTQYF.

The V gene is TRBV5-1, the J gene TRBJ2-7, with TRBD1 matching over 8 bases. Germline V gene sequence: CDR1 SGHRS, CDR2 YFSETQ. V shed 0 bases, J shed 1 base, and the junction held 3 bases outside the gene matches. CDR3 length: 15 residues. CDR3 sequence reads: CASSLGQGASYEQYF. Written as DNA, the CDR3 is TGCGCCAGCAGCTTGGGGCAGGGGGCTTCCTACGAGCAGTACTTC.

This chain connects TRBV7-8 to TRBJ2-7; 14 bases fit TRBD2. V shed 6 bases, J shed 4 bases, and the junction held 11 bases outside the gene matches. The CDR3 has 17 amino acids. Germline CDR1 is SGHVS and CDR2 is FQNEAQ. As DNA, the CDR3 is TGTGCCAGCAGTCTCAAGGTGGGGACTAGCGGGAGTTACGAGCAGTACTTC. Its protein is CASSLKVGTSGSYEQYF.

This sequence joins TRBV28 and TRBJ2-7, with a possible D match to TRBD1 (6 bases). Trimming took off 3 bases at V and 6 bases at J, with 24 bases between the two ends. This CDR3 has 17 amino acids. Germline values: CDR1 MDHEN, CDR2 SYDVKM. CDR3 residues: CASSLDATGFSACEQYF. The CDR3 DNA reads as TGTGCCAGCAGTTTGGATGCAACAGGGTTTTCAGCCTGCGAGCAGTACTTC.

This clone was detected a few times. The chain employs TRBV27 and TRBJ2-7; TRBD1 aligns across 7 bases. This CDR3 is built from 14 residues. The trim removed 6 bases at V and 3 bases at J, leaving 8 bases unmatched. Germline V lookup: CDR1 MNHEY, CDR2 SMNVEV (reference sequence). The CDR3: CASRMQGVVYEQYF. The CDR3 DNA is TGTGCCAGCAGGATGCAGGGGGTAGTCTACGAGCAGTACTTC.

The chain recombines TRBV5-6 with TRBJ2-1, with D perhaps matching TRBD1 (5 bases). The germline V gene has CDR1 SGHDT and CDR2 YYEEEE. V lost 4 bases, J lost 10 bases, and 12 bases lay in between. The CDR3 loop spans 12 amino acids. This chain's CDR3 is CASSRQQVEQFF. In DNA form, the CDR3 reads TGTGCCAGCAGCAGGCAACAGGTAGAGCAGTTCTTC.

The chain couples TRBV5-5 to TRBJ2-4, with D hard to call. The CDR3 has 15 residues. V was pared by 1 base and J by 12 bases, with 20 bases between. CDR1 and CDR2 (germline): SGHKS, YYEKEE (reference sequence). CDR3 sequence (DNA): TGTGCCAGCAGCTTGCGACATACCCTGGAAATTACTCAGTACTTC. Its translation is CASSLRHTLEITQYF.

CDR3 bases: TGTGCCAGTAGTATAGCCCCCGGATACCAGGCAGAGACCCAGTACTTC. Amino acid sequence: CASSIAPGYQAETQYF. The J gene is TRBJ2-5, the V gene TRBV19; D not certain. The CDR3 length is 16 residues. The germline V gene has CDR1 LNHDA and CDR2 SQIVND (reference sequence). V was cut by 1 base and J by 4 bases, with 16 bases left in between.

This sequence joins TRBV7-9 and TRBJ2-7, with a tentative D call TRBD2 (6 bases). The V end was cut by 5 bases, the J end by 7 bases, with 15 bases between. Germline V CDR1 and CDR2: SEHNR, FQNEAQ (reference sequence). The CDR3 has 13 amino acids. The CDR3 loop reads CASSPTGVGEQYF. The CDR3 DNA reads as TGTGCCAGCAGCCCCACGGGAGTGGGAGAGCAGTACTTC.

CDR3 amino acids: CASSYSSGGVRKLFF. CDR3 nucleotide sequence: TGTGCCAGCAGTTACTCGAGTGGGGGCGTCCGAAAACTGTTTTTT. The chain carries TRBV6-6 and TRBJ1-4, with D tentatively TRBD1 (6 bases). The V end lost 0 bases, the J end lost 10 bases, and 15 bases lay between the germline ends. CDR1 is MNHNY and CDR2 is SVGAGI in the germline V gene (reference sequence). This CDR3 contains 15 residues.

This chain uses TRBV7-6 with TRBJ2-2; 11 bases are shared with TRBD2. This CDR3 contains 17 residues. In germline, CDR1 is SGHVS, CDR2 FNYEAQ. V lost 0 bases to trimming and J lost 8 bases; unmatched junction nucleotides: 8. DNA of the CDR3: TGTGCCAGCAGCTTAGCAGTCCTAGCGGGAGGAAAAGGGGAGCTGTTTTTT. The encoded protein is CASSLAVLAGGKGELFF. The full variable domain, its missing parts supplied by reference TRBV7-6 and TRBJ2-2, is GAGVSQSPRYKVTKRGQDVALRCDPISGHVSLYWYRQALGQGPEFLTYFNYEAQQDKSGLPNDRFSAERPEGSISTLTIQRTEQRDSAMYRCASSLAVLAGGKGELFFGEGSRLTVL.

V usage is TRBV6-1 and J usage is TRBJ1-1, with D possibly being TRBD1 (6 bases). Per germline, CDR1 MNHNS and CDR2 SASEGT. The CDR3 is made up of 17 amino acids. V was trimmed by 2 bases and J by 0 bases, leaving 16 bases between them. The CDR3 coding sequence is TGTGCCAGCAGTGAATGGAGCAGGGGAGGGCTGAACACTGAAGCTTTCTTT. Translating gives CASSEWSRGGLNTEAFF.

The chain is built from TRBV18 and TRBJ2-7; possibly TRBD2 for D (6 bases). This CDR3 is 15 amino acids long. V dropped 4 bases and J dropped 0 bases, with 13 bases sitting between them. Germline assignment: CDR1 KGHSH and CDR2 LQKENI. The CDR3 DNA reads as TGTGCCAGCTCACTGGGTAGCGGACTCTCCTACGAGCAGTACTTC. Amino acids: CASSLGSGLSYEQYF.

This clone has only a few counts. The chain links TRBV27 to TRBJ1-2; 11 bases are shared with TRBD1. CDR1 MNHEY and CDR2 SMNVEV come from the germline V gene (reference sequence). The CDR3 is made up of 12 amino acids. With V trimmed by 7 bases and J by 8 bases, 3 bases remained unmatched. The DNA for the CDR3 is TGTGCCAGCAACCGGACAGGGGGCGGCTACACCTTC. The encoded protein is CASNRTGGGYTF.